The text below deals with one T cell receptor beta chain. No antigen is known for it. Data came from immunoSEQ multiplex PCR; TCRdb stores just in-frame clones and leaves some out. This repertoire shows 120,000 to 150,000 clones, just over 85% found once; its top ten account for about 5.4%. V was clipped by 10 bases and J by 5 bases, with 8 bases between them. This CDR3 contains 10 residues. The data are from a study of T cell responses to AZD1222 COVID-19 vaccine. Findings and caveats of the study: A reported finding is that nearly half of spike-specific TCRs target unmutated variant regions. Vaccine-associated CD4 TCRs ranged over spike, dominating at 160-218 and 743-854. Spike-specific TCR breadth rose after two AZD1222 doses, and depth rose as well. None of the repertoires were sampled until the peak T cell response had passed.

The V and J genes are TRBV12-3 or TRBV12-4 and TRBJ1-1; D remains unclear. This sequence was found in an adult who received the AZD1222 COVID-19 vaccine. This specimen was peripheral blood, taken 28 days after the second AZD1222 dose. CDR3 bases: TGTGCCATCGGGAGTACTGAAGCTTTCTTT. This encodes CAIGSTEAFF.